The source of this T cell receptor beta chain is a study of regulatory T cells in long-lasting Graves disease (dated by TCRdb to the early 2020s). Looking at the study overall: Patients with newly diagnosed Graves' disease had been on antithyroid drugs for under 3 months. Patients with persistent Graves' disease were compared with patients with newly diagnosed Graves' disease using TCR sequencing and RNA sequencing of peripheral blood. The study took place in China and was registered as a clinical trial. TCR sequencing covered some 13 persistent and 20 newly diagnosed Graves' disease patients, 33 samples in total. The paper as a whole reports these results and caveats: The small sample size was acknowledged by the authors as a limitation that may reduce accuracy. A larger number of public clonotypes was shared among persistent patients (2,741) than among newly diagnosed patients (approximately 1,000). Sequencing and analysis were restricted to the TCR beta chain. Only peripheral blood was studied, because thyroid tissue, the primary lesion, was inaccessible. Compared with newly diagnosed patients, persistent Graves' disease patients had lower TCR Shannon entropy and fewer highly expanded clones, which suggests clonal expansion. Preferential use of TRBV28, TRBJ1-2 and TRBJ2-5 was observed in persistent disease, whereas TRBV20-1 and TRBJ2-1 were favored in newly diagnosed disease.

Library preparation was by multiplex PCR. TCRdb shows the sequencer as Illumina HiSeq 4000. CDR3 regions were amplified by Arm-PCR with iRepertoire HTBI primers to construct TCR beta libraries. PCR products were gel purified before sequencing. The published analysis was carried out like this. Across samples, 60 to 70 TRBV and 13 to 15 TRBJ segments were identified and used for gene usage analysis of CDR3 amino acid clonotypes. COPE and FqMerger were used to merge filtered high-quality paired reads into contigs. BLAST was used to align contigs to IMGT TRBV, TRBD and TRBJ reference genes, and CDR3 was defined according to IMGT. Any clonotype with a frequency above 0.1% was counted as a highly expanded clone. Shannon entropy served as the measure of repertoire diversity, while the Gini coefficient captured V-J evenness. Public clonotypes were defined as clonotypes shared by more than one individual. Using fastp trimming at Q25 and MiXCR clonotype assembly, TCRdb reanalyzed the public sequencing data and kept in-frame beta chains. CDR3 protein duplicates are merged, each entry listing the most common genes and DNA. The authors' filters were not applied to this entry. This sample lists 580,000 or so distinct CDR3 sequences; 15% to 20% were detected once. The top ten clones comprise around 11% of the sample.

The sample's time point label, decoded: newly diagnosed GD, antithyroid drugs for less than 3 months. For both TCR sequencing and RNA sequencing, RNA was extracted from PBMCs in TRIzol. Graves' disease was diagnosed according to American Thyroid Association guidelines. The patients came from an endocrinology department in Xi'an, China. Each patient gave 7.5 to 10 milliliters of peripheral blood, collected in an EDTA anticoagulant tube. Ficoll Paque Plus density gradient separation was used to isolate PBMCs, and no additional T cell sorting was done. An Agilent 2100 Bioanalyzer and agarose gel were used to check RNA quality, while a NanoDrop 2000 measured RNA concentration. CDR1 and CDR2 (KGHDR, SFDVKD) derive from the germline V gene. Trimming at the junction amounts to 2 bases on V and 2 bases on J, and the germline ends lie 9 bases apart. Including cysteine and phenylalanine, the CDR3 has 14 amino acids. Just CDR3 DNA is preserved here, 42 bases in frame from base 1.

This clonotype was counted a few times. What this receptor recognizes is not known. Base qualities are missing; no much larger clone stands one base away. The same sample was also used in a study of T cells in Graves' hyperthyroidism and ophthalmopathy. As the second publication notes: Stable Graves' hyperthyroidism was defined as the absence of progression to ophthalmopathy over 18 months of follow-up. The hyperthyroidism patients were between 18 and 65 years old and newly diagnosed, with a disease duration of less than 2 months. Exclusion was applied to patients with uncontrolled infections, other autoimmune diseases, pregnancy or lactation. Diagnoses relied on clinical symptoms, serum thyroxine and TRAb, thyroid ultrasound and orbital computed tomography. A first-round RT-PCR of the TCR CDR3 used the HTBI primer set with the Qiagen OneStep RT-PCR kit. Most expanded thyroid clonotypes (frequency above 0.001) were also found in blood, which suggests that blood repertoires may mirror thyroid immune responses. A 13 V-J signature model separated ophthalmopathy from stable hyperthyroidism, with roughly 88% sensitivity and 81% to 83% specificity in cross-validation and 80%/75% in testing. In validation, progression to ophthalmopathy was predicted by the model with about 70% sensitivity and roughly 72% specificity, a median of approximately 6.5 months before onset. A discovery cohort of about 96 patients, approximately 44 with Graves' ophthalmopathy and 55 to 60 with stable Graves' hyperthyroidism, was used to find distinguishing TCR V-J signatures. Prospective prediction of ophthalmopathy was tested in an independent validation cohort of approximately 19 hyperthyroidism patients and around 16 patients who later progressed to ophthalmopathy. The 75 to 100 discovery patients were divided at random into training and test sets in a 7:3 ratio. In addition, the study compared T-cell repertoires in thyroid tissue and in blood from about six Graves' hyperthyroidism patients. After blood sampling, hyperthyroidism patients were treated with methimazole at a starting dose of 30 mg daily, and ophthalmopathy patients were treated with high-dose intravenous methylprednisolone. Libraries were constructed in a second round of multiplex PCR, after which size selection and purification were carried out. Paired-end sequencing of the libraries was performed with 100 bp reads on an Illumina HiSeq2000. Raw data were processed with SOAPnuke, discarding reads with adapters, uncalled bases, mean Phred below 15, or no exact constant-primer or identifier match. High-quality paired reads were merged with COPE v1.2.5, and unique nucleotide sequences were defined as clonotypes. Clonotypes were aligned to IMGT TRBV, TRBD and TRBJ reference segments using MiTCR v1.1. Only V-J combinations with frequency above 0.0001, covering approximately 99% of repertoires, were analysed. The TCS score was defined as F50 (clonal expansion) divided by E x V (chaos), with BLOSUM62-based TCRdist calculated between CDR3 peptides within each V-J. Welch's t-statistics and random forest reduced some 510 V-J features to about 13, which were used in a naive Bayes classifier (R e1071). Sample size was not statistically predetermined, and blinding of investigators to group allocation was not performed. The paper describes TCR Vbeta CDR3 sequencing of 140 or so peripheral blood samples, made up of 40 to 45 ophthalmopathy patients, over 70 hyperthyroidism patients and some 17 progressor patients.

The receptor comes from a young man with Graves disease. Donor details come from another sample of the same person, matched by shared clones. The chain was built from TRBV24-1 and TRBJ2-7, with no D gene named confidently. The sample here was peripheral blood mononuclear cells (PBMCs), taken at new diagnosis, from a patient treated with antithyroid drugs. The DNA sequence is given as TGTGCCACCAGTGATTCGGACCAGACCTACGAGCAGTACTTC. Protein translation: CATSDSDQTYEQYF.